One sample yielded the 30 T cell receptor beta chains listed below, sequenced in a study of cytomegalovirus exposure and HLA in healthy donors. Amplification used 60 Vbeta primers and 13 Jbeta primers. Clones were sequenced by immunoSEQ multiplex PCR, and TCRdb holds only the in-frame ones, with some missing. The table has roughly 200,000 clones, approximately 80% seen once. The material sequenced was PBMCs. The receptor set was obtained from a woman in her 30s in good health and CMV-seronegative.

The gene calls are TRBV9 and TRBJ2-7; D gene uncertain. The CDR3 contains 15 residues. Per germline, CDR1 SGDLS and CDR2 YYNGEE. Deletions cut 4 bases from V and 3 bases from J, with 17 bases between. CDR3 in DNA: TGTGCCAGCAGCCCCTCGGGTAGGCGAGACTACGAGCAGTACTTC. Translating gives CASSPSGRRDYEQYF.

The V and J genes are TRBV10-3 and TRBJ1-4, with 10 bases lining up with TRBD1. CDR1 is ENHRY, CDR2 SYGVKD, per germline. CDR3 size: 16 residues. Germline trimming cut 2 bases from V and 7 bases from J; bases unmatched to any gene: 7. The CDR3 DNA reads as TGTGCCATCAGTGAGACAAGGACAGGGGGAGGTGAAAAACTGTTTTTT. Encoded protein: CAISETRTGGGEKLFF.

About this clone itself: Sequence at one end of the junction differs from germline and may be a read error. CDR3 residues: CASSLGQGQGTGAFF. The CDR3, as DNA: TGCGCCAGCAGCTTAGGACAGGGCCAGGGAACTGGAGCTTTCTTT. The gene calls are TRBV5-1 and TRBJ1-1; TRBD1 matches at 8 bases. Germline CDR1 reads SGHRS; CDR2 reads YFSETQ. The CDR3 runs to 15 residues.

The chain carries TRBV7-9 and TRBJ2-5; 8 positions match TRBD2. The CDR3 is 18 amino acids. Germline values: CDR1 SEHNR, CDR2 FQNEAQ (reference sequence). V shed 1 base and J 0 bases; nucleotides not matched to a gene: 10. The CDR3 here is CASSLGWLAGTHQETQYF. The DNA for the CDR3 is TGTGCCAGCAGCTTAGGTTGGCTAGCGGGTACCCACCAAGAGACCCAGTACTTC.

A remark on this clone: Mismatch with germline at one junction end may stem from a read error. V usage is TRBV30 and J usage is TRBJ1-2; D may be TRBD1 (5 bases). The CDR3 is 11 amino acids. The germline V gene encodes CDR1 GTSNPN and CDR2 SVGIG (reference sequence). In DNA, the CDR3 is TGTGCCTGGAGTGTTTCGGACATACATTACTTC. Amino acids: CAWSVSDIHYF.

This clone was counted a few times. The gene calls are TRBV7-9 and TRBJ2-5, with 7 bases aligning to TRBD1. The CDR3 has 14 amino acids. After removal of 5 bases from V and 3 bases from J, the junction contained 6 bases not matched to a gene. Germline CDR1 and CDR2: SEHNR and FQNEAQ (reference sequence). CDR3 sequence reads: CASSLQGSEETQYF. The CDR3 DNA is TGTGCCAGCAGCCTACAGGGGTCCGAAGAGACCCAGTACTTC.

The gene calls are TRBV5-1 and TRBJ2-6, with 9 bases that match TRBD1. Trimming cost V 0 bases and J 4 bases; bases outside gene matches: 14. The CDR3 spans 20 residues. Germline assignment: CDR1 SGHRS and CDR2 YFSETQ. The DNA for the CDR3 is TGCGCCAGCAGCTTGGCCCTGGACAGGGGCTCCCAGGGGGGGGCCAACGTCCTGACTTTC. Its translation: CASSLALDRGSQGGANVLTF.

This rearrangement joins TRBV12-5 to TRBJ2-1, with D possibly matching TRBD2 (6 bases). CDR1 is LGHNT, CDR2 FRNRAP, per germline. The CDR3 runs to 15 residues. Trimming pared 6 bases from V and 1 base from J, leaving 13 bases between. The CDR3 DNA is TGTGCTAGTGGGCCCCCCGGGACTTCCTACAATGAGCAGTTCTTC. This encodes CASGPPGTSYNEQFF.

The chain has TRBV6-5 and TRBJ1-2, with D perhaps TRBD1 (5 bases). Germline loops: CDR1 MNHEY, CDR2 SVGAGI. V lost 2 bases, J lost 4 bases, and 11 bases lay in between. The CDR3 runs 14 residues. The CDR3 loop reads CASSYTGSGYGYTF. The DNA of the CDR3 is TGTGCCAGCAGTTACACAGGATCTGGCTATGGCTACACCTTC.

The rearrangement links TRBV2 to TRBJ2-2, with D unclear. There are 14 residues in the CDR3. V shed 5 bases and J shed 4 bases, with 11 bases lying between them. Germline V gene lookup returns CDR1 SNHLY and CDR2 FYNNEI. This CDR3 reads CASSPFLATGELFF. The DNA of the CDR3 is TGTGCCAGCAGTCCTTTCCTGGCCACCGGGGAGCTGTTTTTT.

Concerning this clone: Other DNA sequences in this specimen translate into the identical CDR3. The genes are TRBV6-4 and TRBJ2-1; TRBD2 aligns across 11 bases. The CDR3 sequence is 15 residues long. After removal of 2 bases from V and 6 bases from J, the junction contained 3 bases not matched to a gene. Germline loops: CDR1 MRHNA, CDR2 SNTAGT. The CDR3 nucleotides are TGTGCCAGCAGTGACGGCCTAGCGGGGGGCAATGAGCAGTTCTTC. As protein: CASSDGLAGGNEQFF.

The chain recombines TRBV18 with TRBJ2-7; a weak D match, TRBD1 (5 bases). With 1 base removed from V and 3 bases from J, the gap between germline ends came to 19 bases. CDR1 is KGHSH, CDR2 LQKENI, per germline. The CDR3 contains 17 residues. CDR3: CASSPLLSTDRGYEQYF. CDR3 nucleotides: TGTGCCAGCTCACCACTCCTGTCGACAGATCGCGGCTACGAGCAGTACTTC.

The V call is TRBV5-5, the J call TRBJ2-7; TRBD1 matches at 9 bases. Unmatched junction bases numbered 5, after V lost 5 bases and J lost 2 bases. The CDR3 has 14 residues. CDR1 and CDR2 (germline): SGHKS, YYEKEE (reference sequence). CDR3 loop: CASSPGQGPYEQYF. The CDR3 coding sequence is TGTGCCAGCAGTCCGGGACAGGGCCCCTACGAGCAGTACTTC.

This clone is medium-sized within its sample. This sequence joins TRBV5-6 and TRBJ1-2, with D possibly being TRBD1 (6 bases). The ends were cut back, 2 bases at V and 1 base at J, with 21 bases in the middle. Germline V gives CDR1 SGHDT, CDR2 YYEEEE. There are 18 residues in the CDR3. The CDR3 DNA sequence: TGTGCCAGCAGCTTCCCGGATCCCCGGACAGCGGATAACTATGGCTACACCTTC. This gives the protein CASSFPDPRTADNYGYTF.

This rearrangement joins TRBV5-4 to TRBJ2-1, with D tentatively TRBD2 (6 bases). The CDR3 loop spans 13 amino acids. The germline V gene encodes CDR1 SGHNT and CDR2 YYREEE (reference sequence). The ends were cut back, 4 bases at V and 7 bases at J, with 12 bases in the middle. CDR3 in amino acids: CASSLTSKNEQFF. CDR3 coding DNA: TGTGCCAGCAGCCTGACTAGTAAAAATGAGCAGTTCTTC.

This clone is a singleton in its sample. In DNA, the CDR3 is TGTGCCAGCAGCGCTTACAGGGGCTTCCATCAGCCCCAGCATTTT. This gives the protein CASSAYRGFHQPQHF. The V call is TRBV9, the J call TRBJ1-5; 7 bases agree with TRBD1. Germline lookup yields CDR1 SGDLS and CDR2 YYNGEE. Trimming cost V 3 bases and J 5 bases; bases outside gene matches: 8. The CDR3 has 15 residues. The full variable domain, completed using reference TRBV9 and TRBJ1-5, is DSGVTQTPKHLITATGQRVTLRCSPRSGDLSVYWYQQSLDQGLQFLIQYYNGEERAKGNILERFSAQQFPDLHSELNLSSLELGDSALYFCASSAYRGFHQPQHFGDGTRLSIL.

A few counts support this clone. The chain links TRBV29-1 to TRBJ2-1, with D maybe TRBD1 (6 bases). Per the germline V gene, CDR1 is SQVTM and CDR2 is ANQGSEA. V was trimmed by 8 bases and J by 2 bases, leaving 16 bases between them. This CDR3 spans 14 amino acids. The DNA for the CDR3 is TGCAGCCAAATCGGGGACAATCCCTACAATGAGCAGTTCTTC. Its protein is CSQIGDNPYNEQFF.

The rearrangement uses TRBV4-1 and TRBJ1-5; no firm D call. The germline V gene has CDR1 MGHRA and CDR2 YSYEKL. The CDR3 has 19 residues. The ends were cut back, 1 base at V and 0 bases at J, with 19 bases in the middle. The CDR3 DNA sequence: TGCGCCAGCAGCCAAGGACCGAGAATGACACTCGGTAGCAATCAGCCCCAGCATTTT. Its protein product is CASSQGPRMTLGSNQPQHF.

The rearrangement uses TRBV2 and TRBJ2-2; TRBD2 is a possible D gene (5 bases). This CDR3 has 14 amino acids. The germline CDR1 and CDR2 sequences are SNHLY and FYNNEI. Trimming removed 9 bases at V and 6 bases at J, with 17 bases between. The CDR3 sequence is CASMRSSTAGELFF. CDR3 in DNA: TGTGCCAGTATGAGGTCTAGCACGGCCGGGGAGCTGTTTTTT.

The CDR3 sequence is CASSLTSGYTGELFF. For the CDR3, the DNA is TGTGCCAGCAGCTTGACTAGCGGGTACACCGGGGAGCTGTTTTTT. This rearrangement joins TRBV5-4 to TRBJ2-2; 9 bases map to TRBD2. Trimming took 1 base from V and 3 from J; bases not matched to a gene: 1. Germline CDR1 is SGHNT and CDR2 is YYREEE (reference sequence). The CDR3 loop spans 15 amino acids.

This chain links TRBV7-9 with TRBJ2-5; 7 bases align to TRBD1. Germline lookup yields CDR1 SEHNR and CDR2 FQNEAQ (reference sequence). With V trimmed by 2 bases and J by 0 bases, 0 bases remained unmatched. The CDR3 totals 14 residues. For the CDR3, the DNA is TGTGCCAGCAGCTTAACAGGGGACCAAGAGACCCAGTACTTC. This sequence encodes CASSLTGDQETQYF. Combining the CDR3 with reference TRBV7-9 and TRBJ2-5 gives the whole variable domain DTGVSQNPRHKITKRGQNVTFRCDPISEHNRLYWYRQTLGQGPEFLTYFQNEAQLEKSRLLSDRFSAERPKGSFSTLEIQRTEQGDSAMYLCASSLTGDQETQYFGPGTRLLVL.

The CDR3 reads CASSLDRSTDTQYF. CDR3 sequence (DNA): TGTGCCAGCAGCTTAGACAGGAGCACAGATACGCAGTATTTT. The V call is TRBV7-9, the J call TRBJ2-3, with D possibly being TRBD1 (5 bases). CDR1 SEHNR and CDR2 FQNEAQ come from the germline V gene (reference sequence). CDR3 size: 14 residues. The ends were cut back, 1 base at V and 0 bases at J, with 5 bases in the middle.

Points on this clone: One junction end does not reproduce the germline sequence, and a read error may be involved. This chain connects TRBV19 to TRBJ2-5; weak D call: TRBD1 (6 bases). This CDR3 spans 11 amino acids. Germline V CDR1 and CDR2: LNHDA, SQIVND (reference sequence). CDR3 sequence reads: CATGHQEAQYF. The CDR3 DNA is TGTGCCACGGGACACCAAGAGGCCCAGTACTTC.

This chain connects TRBV27 to TRBJ2-3, with D perhaps TRBD2 (6 bases). There are 15 residues in the CDR3. V was pared by 5 bases and J by 2 bases, with 14 bases between. Per germline, CDR1 MNHEY and CDR2 SMNVEV (reference sequence). In DNA form, the CDR3 reads TGTGCCAGCAGTCACAAGGACTACTACACAGATACGCAGTATTTT. It encodes CASSHKDYYTDTQYF.

This clone showed up just once. The chain couples TRBV9 to TRBJ2-5; TRBD2 might be the D (5 bases). Trimming removed 0 bases at V and 1 base at J, with 10 bases between. The germline CDR1 and CDR2 sequences are SGDLS and YYNGEE. The CDR3 is made up of 15 amino acids. The CDR3 loop reads CASSVAGISQETQYF. CDR3 DNA: TGTGCCAGCAGCGTAGCCGGGATAAGCCAAGAGACCCAGTACTTC.

The sample holds one count of this clone. The chain couples TRBV5-1 to TRBJ2-1; D ambiguous. The CDR3 is 16 residues long. The V end lost 2 bases, the J end lost 0 bases, and 12 bases lay between the germline ends. Germline V gives CDR1 SGHRS, CDR2 YFSETQ. In DNA, the CDR3 is TGCGCCAGCAGCTTAATTCCCCCAGACTCCTACAATGAGCAGTTCTTC. Translated, it gives CASSLIPPDSYNEQFF.

By its share, this clone is medium-sized. This chain uses TRBV4-1 with TRBJ2-7; D is perhaps TRBD1 (6 bases). The ends were cut back, 0 bases at V and 4 bases at J, with 13 bases in the middle. Per germline, CDR1 MGHRA and CDR2 YSYEKL. The CDR3 length is 15 residues. The CDR3 DNA follows: TGCGCCAGCAGCCAAGAAAACAGGGTGGAGTACGAGCAGTACTTC. It is translated as CASSQENRVEYEQYF.

The V and J genes are TRBV29-1 and TRBJ1-1; possibly TRBD1 for D (5 bases). With 5 bases removed from V and 4 bases from J, the gap between germline ends came to 32 bases. The germline V gene encodes CDR1 SQVTM and CDR2 ANQGSEA. CDR3 size: 19 residues. The CDR3: CSVYPTEITDSPGGTEAFF. The CDR3 DNA is TGCAGCGTTTACCCGACAGAAATAACTGACAGCCCCGGGGGCACTGAAGCTTTCTTT.

This sequence joins TRBV4-1 and TRBJ1-5; possible D gene TRBD1, 6 bases. The CDR3 runs to 16 residues. V was cut by 6 bases and J by 4 bases, with 19 bases left in between. Germline values: CDR1 MGHRA, CDR2 YSYEKL. CDR3 region: CASRLSEGGKNQPQHF. The DNA of the CDR3 is TGCGCCAGCAGATTATCCGAGGGGGGGAAGAATCAGCCCCAGCATTTT.

V and J are TRBV2 and TRBJ2-7; D is perhaps TRBD1 (6 bases). Trimming shortened V by 6 bases and J by 0 bases, and 15 bases separated the two germline ends. This CDR3 comprises 15 residues. Germline CDR1 is SNHLY and CDR2 is FYNNEI. This chain's CDR3 is CASSETDRSSYEQYF. In nucleotides, the CDR3 is TGTGCCAGCAGCGAAACCGACAGGAGCTCCTACGAGCAGTACTTC. Complete variable domain (other parts from reference TRBV2 and TRBJ2-7): EPEVTQTPSHQVTQMGQEVILRCVPISNHLYFYWYRQILGQKVEFLVSFYNNEISEKSEIFDDQFSVERPDGSNFTLKIRSTKLEDSAMYFCASSETDRSSYEQYFGPGTRLTVT.